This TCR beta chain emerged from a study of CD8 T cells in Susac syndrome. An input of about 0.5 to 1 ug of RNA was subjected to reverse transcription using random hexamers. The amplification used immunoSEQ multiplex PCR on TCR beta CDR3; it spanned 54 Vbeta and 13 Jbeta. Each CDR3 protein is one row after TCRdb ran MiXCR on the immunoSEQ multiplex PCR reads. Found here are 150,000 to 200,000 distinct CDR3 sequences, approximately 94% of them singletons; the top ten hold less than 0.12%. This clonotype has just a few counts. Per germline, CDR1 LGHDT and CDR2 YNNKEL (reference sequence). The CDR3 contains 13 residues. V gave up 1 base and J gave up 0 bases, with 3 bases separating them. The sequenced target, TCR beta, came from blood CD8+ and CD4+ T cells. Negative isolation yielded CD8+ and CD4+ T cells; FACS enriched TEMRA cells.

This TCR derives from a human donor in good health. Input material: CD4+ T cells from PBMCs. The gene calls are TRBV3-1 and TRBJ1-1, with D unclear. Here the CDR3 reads CASSQVLNTEAFF. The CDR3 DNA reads TGTGCCAGCAGCCAAGTGCTGAACACTGAAGCTTTCTTT.